Shown below are 28 T cell receptor beta chains from a single sample sequenced in a study of spatial heterogeneity in lung cancer. Whole-study results and caveats: The study found that expanded intratumoral alpha and beta TCR counts tracked tumor mutation counts.

For these receptors, no antigen is known. TCRdb reanalysed the 5' RACE reads using MiXCR and keeps one entry per CDR3 protein. The sample shows 1,100 or so distinct CDR3 sequences, around a third of them seen only once. Described time point: sample taken at primary tumor resection. The sequences come from lung tumor tissue, collected at surgery. All receptors come from a male donor with early-stage non-small cell lung cancer.

As regards this clonotype: This beta chain represents an off-target read in a library built for alpha chains; its size is of limited meaning. This rearrangement joins TRBV20-1 to TRBJ2-1; 9 bases are shared with TRBD1. Germline V gene data show CDR1 as DFQATT and CDR2 as SNEGSKA (reference sequence). The CDR3 is 11 residues long. Unmatched junction bases numbered 1, after V lost 4 bases and J lost 9 bases. The CDR3 nucleotides are TGCAGTGCTATGGACAGGGGTGAGCAGTTCTTC. Its translation: CSAMDRGEQFF.

Turning to this clonotype: The size of this beta chain means little, since it is a stray read in a library made for alpha chains. The chain is built from TRBV5-4 and TRBJ2-5, with D possibly TRBD1 on 5 matching bases. From germline, CDR1 is SGHNT and CDR2 YYREEE (reference sequence). This CDR3 contains 15 residues. Trimming removed 0 bases from V and 5 bases from J, with 14 bases in between. The CDR3 region has the DNA TGTGCCAGCAGCTTGGGACAGCCCACCTACGAGACCCAGTACTTC. This gives the protein CASSLGQPTYETQYF.

On this clonotype: Because the library targeted alpha chains, this beta chain is an off-target read whose size means little. The rearrangement links TRBV4-1 to TRBJ2-3; D might be TRBD2 (5 bases). The CDR3 contains 16 residues. Trimming pared 0 bases from V and 2 bases from J, leaving 12 bases between. CDR1 MGHRA and CDR2 YSYEKL come from the germline V gene. CDR3 DNA: TGCGCCAGCAGCCAAGAACCCTCCGGGATCACAGATACGCAGTATTTT. Encoded protein: CASSQEPSGITDTQYF.

This clonotype is medium-sized (0.01 to 0.1%) by share. This beta chain came through as a stray read in a library set up for alpha chains, and its size says little. The CDR3, as DNA: TGCAGCGTTGTTCCAGGGTTTAGTGAGACCCAGTACTTC. This sequence encodes CSVVPGFSETQYF. This chain links TRBV29-1 with TRBJ2-5, with a tentative D call TRBD1 (5 bases). CDR3 length equals 13 residues. Germline V gene lookup returns CDR1 SQVTM and CDR2 ANQGSEA. Trimming pared 4 bases from V and 5 bases from J, leaving 14 bases between.

In the case of this clonotype: This beta chain is an unintended read in a library built for alpha chains; its size means little. The chain uses TRBV29-1 and TRBJ2-3, with 7 bases matching TRBD2. Per germline, CDR1 SQVTM and CDR2 ANQGSEA. This CDR3 contains 14 residues. Trimming cost V 6 bases and J 2 bases; bases outside gene matches: 8. CDR3 sequence (DNA): TGCAGCGTCGCCACTAGCGCCCCCACAGATACGCAGTATTTT. This codes for CSVATSAPTDTQYF.

A word on this clonotype: This beta chain is a stray read from a library made for alpha chains; its abundance is not meaningful. V is TRBV7-9 and J is TRBJ2-3; 8 bases are a match to TRBD2. Trimming at V came to 3 bases and at J to 8 bases, leaving 10 bases not matched to a gene. CDR1 is SEHNR, CDR2 FQNEAQ, per germline (reference sequence). The CDR3 totals 15 residues. For the CDR3, the DNA is TGTGCCAGCAGCTTGCCCAGCGGGAGCGCATTTACGCAGTATTTT. Protein sequence: CASSLPSGSAFTQYF. The variable domain in full, completed from reference TRBV7-9 and TRBJ2-3, reads DTGVSQNPRHKITKRGQNVTFRCDPISEHNRLYWYRQTLGQGPEFLTYFQNEAQLEKSRLLSDRFSAERPKGSFSTLEIQRTEQGDSAMYLCASSLPSGSAFTQYFGPGTRLTVL.

Only a few counts were recorded for this clonotype. The library was designed around alpha chains, so this beta chain is a stray read whose abundance carries little weight. The chain employs TRBV7-2 and TRBJ2-6; 7 positions match TRBD1. There are 17 residues in the CDR3. Germline V gene data show CDR1 as SGHTA and CDR2 as FQGNSA. V was clipped by 2 bases and J by 0 bases; unmatched bases: 4. DNA for the CDR3: TGTGCCAGCAGCTTATCGGGACAGAGCTCTGGGGCCAACGTCCTGACTTTC. Translated, it gives CASSLSGQSSGANVLTF.

In regard to this clonotype: Being off target in a library aimed at alpha chains, this beta chain has a size of little meaning. This chain uses TRBV9 with TRBJ2-5; D gene ambiguous. CDR1 and CDR2 from the germline V gene are SGDLS and YYNGEE. This CDR3 comprises 14 residues. V lost 3 bases to trimming and J lost 4 bases, with 13 bases between them. The DNA of the CDR3 is TGTGCCAGCAGCGCCTCACCTAGGGCAGAGACCCAGTACTTC. It specifies CASSASPRAETQYF.

In its sample, this clonotype ranks as large. The size of this beta chain means little, since it is a stray read in a library made for alpha chains. The V and J genes are TRBV29-1 and TRBJ2-7; weak D call: TRBD1 (6 bases). Trimming took 4 bases from V and 7 from J, leaving 17 bases between them. Germline V CDR1 and CDR2: SQVTM, ANQGSEA. This CDR3 comprises 13 residues. This chain's CDR3 is CSVVGQGQGEQYF. The CDR3 DNA reads as TGCAGCGTTGTCGGTCAGGGGCAGGGGGAGCAGTACTTC.

There are a few counts of this clonotype. This beta chain was picked up by a library intended for alpha chains and is off target, so its count carries little meaning. The CDR3 nucleotides are TGTGCCAGCAGTTACGGAGGGGGGACAGATACGCAGTATTTT. Residues: CASSYGGGTDTQYF. The rearrangement joins TRBV6-5 to TRBJ2-3; the D call may be TRBD1 or TRBD2 (6 bases each). V dropped 2 bases and J dropped 3 bases, with 9 bases sitting between them. CDR1 is MNHEY, CDR2 SVGAGI, per germline. This CDR3 has 14 amino acids.

A note on this clonotype: Because this beta chain is a stray read in a library intended to capture alpha chains, its abundance should not be given much weight. The J gene is TRBJ2-1, the V gene TRBV27, with TRBD1 matching over 8 bases. The CDR3 has 14 amino acids. Germline V gene lookup returns CDR1 MNHEY and CDR2 SMNVEV (reference sequence). The V gene end was trimmed by 6 bases and the J gene end by 10 bases; junction bases not matched to a gene: 11. The CDR3 is CASRQGAPAKEQFF. CDR3 bases: TGTGCCAGCAGGCAGGGGGCTCCCGCAAAGGAGCAGTTCTTC.

To note about this clonotype: Little can be read into the size of this beta chain, an off-target read in a library designed for alpha chains. The genes are TRBV9 and TRBJ2-1, with D perhaps being TRBD1 or TRBD2 (5 bases each). This CDR3 has 14 residues. Germline CDR1 reads SGDLS; CDR2 reads YYNGEE. Trimming cost V 1 base and J 5 bases, with 10 bases left between them. The CDR3 DNA reads as TGTGCCAGCAGCGTACATGGGGACGACAATGAGCAGTTCTTC. Translated: CASSVHGDDNEQFF.

A word on this clonotype: This beta chain is a stray read from a library made for alpha chains; its abundance is not meaningful. This CDR3 reads CSGLTGSPDNEQFF. CDR3 nucleotide sequence: TGCAGCGGCTTGACAGGGTCGCCAGACAATGAGCAGTTCTTC. This chain uses TRBV29-1 with TRBJ2-1; the match to TRBD1 covers 7 bases. J gave up 5 bases and V 7 bases, and 11 bases lay outside the gene matches. The germline V gene encodes CDR1 SQVTM and CDR2 ANQGSEA. This CDR3 region has 14 residues.

With respect to this clonotype: This beta chain is a stray sequence in a library constructed for alpha chains; its clone size is not meaningful. The chain has TRBV27 and TRBJ2-5; 7 positions agree with TRBD1. Germline CDR1 is MNHEY and CDR2 is SMNVEV (reference sequence). With 3 bases clipped from V and 5 bases from J, the junction kept 9 bases outside the gene matches. This CDR3 region has 15 residues. The CDR3 here is CASSFEGASWETQYF. For the CDR3, the DNA is TGTGCCAGCAGTTTTGAGGGGGCCTCATGGGAGACCCAGTACTTC.

There are a few counts of this clonotype. Because the library targeted alpha chains, this beta chain is an off-target read whose size means little. The chain recombines TRBV5-4 with TRBJ2-1; 8 nucleotides align to TRBD1. V lost 4 bases and J lost 5; bases outside the gene matches: 2. CDR3 length: 13 amino acids. Germline CDR1 reads SGHNT; CDR2 reads YYREEE (reference sequence). DNA for the CDR3: TGTGCCAGCAGCGAGGGACAGGACAATGAGCAGTTCTTC. Protein product: CASSEGQDNEQFF.

Note on this clonotype: This beta chain came through as a stray read in a library set up for alpha chains, and its size says little. V is TRBV7-9 and J is TRBJ1-5; possible D gene TRBD1, 5 bases. Germline CDR1 and CDR2: SEHNR and FQNEAQ (reference sequence). The CDR3 is 15 residues long. The V end was cut by 0 bases, the J end by 5 bases, with 11 bases between. The CDR3 loop reads CASSLAPREDQPQHF. The CDR3 DNA reads as TGTGCCAGCAGCTTAGCCCCCAGGGAGGATCAGCCCCAGCATTTT.

By sample fraction, this clonotype is large (0.1 to 1%). This beta chain was picked up by a library intended for alpha chains and is off target, so its count carries little meaning. The chain recombines TRBV2 with TRBJ2-2; D gene ambiguous. Germline CDR1 is SNHLY and CDR2 is FYNNEI. The length of the CDR3 is 14 residues. V was trimmed by 4 bases and J by 7 bases, leaving 13 bases between them. CDR3 loop: CASSASPSYGELFF. CDR3 DNA: TGTGCCAGCAGTGCCTCCCCTAGTTACGGGGAGCTGTTTTTT.

By proportion, this clonotype is large. A library made for alpha chains picked up this beta chain off target, so its size means little. The CDR3 reads CASSLASGAYNEQFF. The CDR3 DNA reads as TGCGCCAGCAGCTTGGCCTCCGGGGCCTACAATGAGCAGTTCTTC. The chain combines TRBV5-1 with TRBJ2-1, with D possibly being TRBD2 (5 bases). This CDR3 spans 15 amino acids. The germline V gene encodes CDR1 SGHRS and CDR2 YFSETQ. Deletions cut 0 bases from V and 2 bases from J, with 9 bases between.

This clonotype is large within its sample. This beta chain turned up in a library designed for alpha chains; as an off-target read, its abundance says little. The chain is built from TRBV11-2 and TRBJ2-1; 7 nucleotides match TRBD2. Germline values: CDR1 SGHAT, CDR2 FQNNGV. The CDR3 is 15 amino acids. Losses at the gene ends were 1 base for V and 0 bases for J; bases not matched to a gene: 0. The CDR3 protein is CASSLGTSSYNEQFF. DNA of the CDR3: TGTGCCAGCAGCTTAGGGACTAGCTCCTACAATGAGCAGTTCTTC.

This clonotype occurred a few times. Being off target in a library aimed at alpha chains, this beta chain has a size of little meaning. V gene TRBV6-6 combines with J gene TRBJ2-3, with TRBD2 matching over 7 bases. Unmatched junction bases numbered 8, after V lost 6 bases and J lost 5 bases. This CDR3 comprises 14 residues. CDR1 is MNHNY, CDR2 SVGAGI, per germline (reference sequence). CDR3 region: CASRRTRSEDTQYF. The CDR3 DNA reads as TGTGCCAGCAGACGGACTAGAAGTGAAGATACGCAGTATTTT.

By share of the sample, this clonotype is medium-sized. A library made for alpha chains picked up this beta chain off target, so its size means little. The rearrangement uses TRBV20-1 and TRBJ2-7; TRBD2 agrees at 11 bases. The CDR3 spans 15 residues. V was clipped by 6 bases and J by 1 base; unmatched bases: 8. The germline V gene encodes CDR1 DFQATT and CDR2 SNEGSKA (reference sequence). Here the CDR3 DNA reads TGCAGTGCCAGGGCCCTAGCGGGGGGTTCCTACGAGCAGTACTTC. Protein: CSARALAGGSYEQYF.

Notes on this clonotype: Since the library was made to target alpha chains, this beta chain is a stray read and its abundance is not meaningful. The rearrangement uses TRBV7-8 and TRBJ2-1; 11 bases line up with TRBD2. Germline CDR1 SGHVS, CDR2 FQNEAQ. CDR3 length equals 15 residues. Trimming removed 3 bases from V and 7 bases from J; junction bases left unmatched: 5. In DNA form, the CDR3 reads TGTGCCAGCAGCTTCACTAGCGGGAGTTTAAATGAGCAGTTCTTC. Protein sequence: CASSFTSGSLNEQFF.

Only a few counts were recorded for this clonotype. In a library made to pick up alpha chains, this beta chain is a stray read with a size that means little. The CDR3 DNA reads TGCGCCAGCAGCTCACCCCGCATTAGCACAGATACGCAGTATTTT. This gives the protein CASSSPRISTDTQYF. The chain has TRBV5-1 and TRBJ2-3; no clear D gene. CDR3 length: 15 amino acids. Trimming shortened V by 3 bases and J by 0 bases, and 11 bases separated the two germline ends. Germline V CDR1 and CDR2: SGHRS, YFSETQ.

This clonotype has just a few counts. The library was built for alpha chains, so this beta chain is an off-target read and its size means little. CDR3: CSAVKNTEAFF. The CDR3, as DNA: TGCAGTGCTGTGAAGAACACTGAAGCTTTCTTT. V and J are TRBV20-1 and TRBJ1-1; D call uncertain. The CDR3 extends over 11 amino acids. Trimming pared 5 bases from V and 1 base from J, leaving 5 bases between. Looked up from germline, CDR1 is DFQATT and CDR2 is SNEGSKA (reference sequence).

Remarks on this clonotype: Within a library made for alpha chains, this beta chain is off target, and its count is uninformative. The chain has TRBV13 and TRBJ1-4, with 10 nucleotides matching TRBD1. V trimming: 5 bases; J trimming: 10 bases; junction bases outside the gene matches: 10. Germline V lookup: CDR1 PRHDT, CDR2 FYEKMQ (reference sequence). The CDR3 loop spans 15 amino acids. The CDR3 loop reads CASSLGDRGSVKLFF. Written as DNA, the CDR3 is TGTGCCAGCAGCCTGGGGGACAGGGGATCGGTAAAACTGTTTTTT.

This clonotype was detected once. This beta chain is off target for a library built for alpha chains, so its abundance means little. This sequence joins TRBV6-1 and TRBJ2-7; D is possibly TRBD2 (5 bases). This CDR3 contains 13 residues. Trimming pared 8 bases from V and 0 bases from J, leaving 11 bases between. In germline, CDR1 is MNHNS, CDR2 SASEGT. The CDR3: CASSGGSSYEQYF. The CDR3, as DNA: TGTGCCAGCTCTGGCGGGTCCTCCTACGAGCAGTACTTC.

By proportion, this clonotype is medium-sized. Since it is a stray read in a library aimed at alpha chains, this beta chain has a size that is not meaningful. The chain employs TRBV6-2 or TRBV6-3 and TRBJ2-1, with TRBD1 matching over 7 bases. This CDR3 region has 14 residues. V shed 5 bases, J shed 6 bases, and the junction held 7 bases outside the gene matches. CDR1 and CDR2 (germline): MNHEY, SVGEGT. The CDR3 is CASSAEGQFNEQFF. The CDR3 DNA follows: TGTGCCAGCAGTGCCGAGGGACAGTTCAATGAGCAGTTCTTC.

In this sample, this clonotype is medium-sized. This beta chain slipped into a library made for alpha chains as a stray read, so its size is not meaningful. The CDR3 DNA sequence: TGTGCCAGTAGTCACCGTGGGTACAGCCAGCCCCAGCATTTT. Translating gives CASSHRGYSQPQHF. The V gene is TRBV19, the J gene TRBJ1-5, with D hard to call. Germline V gene data show CDR1 as LNHDA and CDR2 as SQIVND (reference sequence). The CDR3 is made up of 14 amino acids. Trimming took off 5 bases at V and 7 bases at J, with 15 bases between the two ends.